A single sample is the source of the 5 T cell receptor beta chains below, sequenced in a study of glioma-infiltrating T cells. Using RNA template, CDR3s of TCR alpha and beta were amplified with iRepertoire arm-PCR. MiXCR, run by TCRdb on the multiplex PCR reads, gives a single entry per CDR3 protein. The sample records 100,000 to 150,000 distinct CDR3 sequences, roughly a quarter being singletons. The sample consisted of glioma tissue, nonneoplastic brain tissue, or PBMCs (not recorded which). These receptors originate from a human donor with low-grade glioma or glioblastoma, undergoing nonglioma brain surgery, or in good health (not recorded which).

The CDR3 nucleotides are TGCGCCAGCAGCCGCGGACAGGGGGCAAACACCATATATTTT. Translation: CASSRGQGANTIYF. The chain joins TRBV4-1 to TRBJ1-3, with 11 bases that match TRBD1. The CDR3 is made up of 14 amino acids. CDR1 and CDR2 from the germline V gene are MGHRA and YSYEKL. Unmatched junction bases numbered 2, after V lost 4 bases and J lost 6 bases.

The chain uses TRBV6-1 and TRBJ2-6; D gene uncertain. Germline V gene sequence: CDR1 MNHNS, CDR2 SASEGT. Trimming took 6 bases from V and 0 from J, leaving 6 bases between them. The CDR3 covers 14 residues. For the CDR3, the DNA is TGTGCCAGCAGACAAGCCTCTGGGGCCAACGTCCTGACTTTC. Translating gives CASRQASGANVLTF.

This clonotype was seen ten or more times. The chain employs TRBV7-9 and TRBJ1-1; D is unresolved. The CDR3 covers 11 residues. Trimming left V 6 bases short and J 4 bases short, with 6 bases between. Germline assignment: CDR1 SEHNR and CDR2 FQNEAQ (reference sequence). CDR3 amino acids: CASRRITEAFF. The CDR3 bases are TGTGCCAGCAGGCGGATCACTGAAGCTTTCTTT. Filled out from reference TRBV7-9 and TRBJ1-1, the complete variable domain reads DTGVSQNPRHKITKRGQNVTFRCDPISEHNRLYWYRQTLGQGPEFLTYFQNEAQLEKSRLLSDRFSAERPKGSFSTLEIQRTEQGDSAMYLCASRRITEAFFGQGTRLTVV.

The CDR3 nucleotides read TGTGCCAGCCCACCGGGACAGAGCACAGATACGCAGTATTTT. It yields the protein CASPPGQSTDTQYF. The chain is built from TRBV11-2 and TRBJ2-3; TRBD1 aligns across 7 bases. The CDR3 has 14 residues. Germline CDR1 SGHAT, CDR2 FQNNGV. V dropped 8 bases and J dropped 0; count of bases not matched to a gene: 5.

The rearrangement uses TRBV28 and TRBJ2-1; perhaps TRBD2 as D (5 bases). CDR3 length equals 14 residues. Germline V lookup: CDR1 MDHEN, CDR2 SYDVKM. Trimming pared 8 bases from V and 0 bases from J, leaving 11 bases between. The chain's CDR3 is CASRRAGSYNEQFF. The CDR3 DNA sequence: TGTGCCAGCCGGCGGGCGGGCTCCTACAATGAGCAGTTCTTC.